A single T cell receptor beta chain is shown here with its context. The record originates from a study of blood T cell repertoires in COVID-19. Study as a whole: Samples representing acute and convalescent COVID-19 were sourced from the United States, Italy and Spain. Sources were T cells, B-cell-depleted T cells, or PBMCs; the material itself was cDNA or gDNA.

As processed by the authors: Quantification of nucleated cells was approximated via reference gene primer amplification. TCRdb keeps only in-frame clones here, not all; method: immunoSEQ multiplex PCR. V and J calls and clone size are as listed in that table; D and trimming were resolved from the DNA. The sample has tens of thousands of clones, approximately 86% seen once. In germline, CDR1 is ENHRY, CDR2 SYGVKD. The CDR3 extends over 15 amino acids. J was trimmed by 7 bases and V by 4 bases; bases with no gene match: 7. This chain connects TRBV10-3 to TRBJ1-1; 12 bases line up with TRBD1. The specimen was peripheral blood. This clonotype originated in a man between 45 and 60 years old with active or convalescent COVID-19. The DNA of the CDR3 is TGTGCCATCAGTGTTCCGGGACAGGGGGCTTTTGAAGCTTTCTTT. Translating gives CAISVPGQGAFEAFF.